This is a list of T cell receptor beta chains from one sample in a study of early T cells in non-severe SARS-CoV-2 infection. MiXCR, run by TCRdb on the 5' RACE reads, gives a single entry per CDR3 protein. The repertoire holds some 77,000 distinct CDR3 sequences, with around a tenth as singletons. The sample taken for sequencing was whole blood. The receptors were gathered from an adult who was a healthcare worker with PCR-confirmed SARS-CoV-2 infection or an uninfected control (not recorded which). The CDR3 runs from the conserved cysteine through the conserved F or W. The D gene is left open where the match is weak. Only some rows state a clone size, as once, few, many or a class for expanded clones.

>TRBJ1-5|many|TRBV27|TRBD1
TGTGCCAGCAGCCTAGGGACAGTCAATCAGCCCCAGCATTTT
CASSLGTVNQPQHF
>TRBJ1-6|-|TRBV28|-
TGTGCCAGCAGGGGGGGACCGGTTAATTCACCCCTCCACTTT
CASRGGPVNSPLHF
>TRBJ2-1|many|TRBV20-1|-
TGCAGTGCTAGTGCGACTAGCTACAATGAGCAGTTCTTC
CSASATSYNEQFF
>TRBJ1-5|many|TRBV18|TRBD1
TGTGCCAGCTCCCAAGACAGGGGAAAGCTTCAGCCCCAGCATTTT
CASSQDRGKLQPQHF
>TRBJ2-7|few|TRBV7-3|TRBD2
TGTGCCAGCAGCTTAGGAGGGCTAGCGGGATCCTCCTCCTACGAGCAGTACTTC
CASSLGGLAGSSSYEQYF
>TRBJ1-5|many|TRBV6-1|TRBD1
TGTGCCAGCAGCGGACCGGGACAGGCCGCCAATCAGCCCCAGCATTTT
CASSGPGQAANQPQHF
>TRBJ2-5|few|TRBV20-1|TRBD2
TGCAGTGGGACTAGCGGGAGTGAGACCCAGTACTTC
CSGTSGSETQYF
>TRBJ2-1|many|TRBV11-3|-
TGTGCCAGCAGCTTGGGCTTTGGTTCCTACAATGAGCAGTTCTTC
CASSLGFGSYNEQFF
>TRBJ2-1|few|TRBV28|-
TGTGCCAGCTCTGGGGGGGACAGCAGATACAATGAGCAGTTCTTC
CASSGGDSRYNEQFF
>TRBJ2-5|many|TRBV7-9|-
TGTGCCAGCAGCTTAAGGCGCTCGGCAGGGTGGGAGACCCAGTACTTC
CASSLRRSAGWETQYF
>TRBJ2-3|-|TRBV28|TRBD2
TGTGCCAGCAGGTCGCGGGAGGAGACAGATACGCAGTATTTT
CASRSREETDTQYF
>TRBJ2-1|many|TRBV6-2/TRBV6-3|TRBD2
TGTGCCAGCAGTTGGGGGACTAGCTCCTACAATGAGCAGTTCTTC
CASSWGTSSYNEQFF
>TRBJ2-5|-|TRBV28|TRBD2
TGTGCCAGCAGTTTACAAGGGACTAGCGGGGTCCAAGAGACCCAGTACTTC
CASSLQGTSGVQETQYF
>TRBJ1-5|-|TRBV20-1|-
TGCAGTGCTAGTTTGAGGAATCAGCCCCAGCATTTT
CSASLRNQPQHF
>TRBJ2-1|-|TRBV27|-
TGTGCCAGCAGTCGGGGTACCAATGAGCAGTTCTTC
CASSRGTNEQFF
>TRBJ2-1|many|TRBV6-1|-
TGTGCCAGCATGCTCAGCTCCTACAATGAGCAGTTCTTC
CASMLSSYNEQFF
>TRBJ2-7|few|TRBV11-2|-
TGTGCCAGCAGCCACTATACGGGAGTTCCCTACGAGCAGTACTTC
CASSHYTGVPYEQYF
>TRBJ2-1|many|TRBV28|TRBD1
TGTGCCAGCAGTTTTGGGACAGTCCAGTTCTTC
CASSFGTVQFF
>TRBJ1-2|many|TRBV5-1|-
TGCGCCAGCAGCCCCTACTCTTCAGGGGTGTATGGCTACACCTTC
CASSPYSSGVYGYTF
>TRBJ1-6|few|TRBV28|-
TGTGCCAGCAGGCGGGACGGAAATTCACCCCTCCACTTT
CASRRDGNSPLHF
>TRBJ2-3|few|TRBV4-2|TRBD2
TGTGCCAGCAGCCAATTAGGAGCTAGCGGGGGCACAGATACGCAGTATTTT
CASSQLGASGGTDTQYF
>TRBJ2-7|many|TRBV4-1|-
TGCGCCAGCAGCCAAGCTGACTTCGGGACCACATACGAGCAGTACTTC
CASSQADFGTTYEQYF
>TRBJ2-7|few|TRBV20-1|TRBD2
TGCAGTGCTAGAGACTTAGCGGGGATGCCATACGAGCAGTACTTC
CSARDLAGMPYEQYF
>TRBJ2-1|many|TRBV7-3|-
TGTGCCAGCAGCAGAGACCGGAGCTCCTACAATGAGCAGTTCTTC
CASSRDRSSYNEQFF
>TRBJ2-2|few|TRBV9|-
TGTGCCAGCAGCGTGGGGACTGCCACCGGGGAGCTGTTTTTT
CASSVGTATGELFF
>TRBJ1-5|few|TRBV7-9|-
TGTGCCAGCAGCTCCGCGCAGCATCAGCCCCAGCATTTT
CASSSAQHQPQHF
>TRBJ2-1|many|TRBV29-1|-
TGCAGCGTTGAAGTGGGAGTCCGGTTCTTC
CSVEVGVRFF
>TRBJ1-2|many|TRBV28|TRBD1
TGTGCCAGCACTCCGCCGGGACAGGGCTTTGGCTACACCTTC
CASTPPGQGFGYTF
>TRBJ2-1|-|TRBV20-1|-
TGCAGTGCTAGCGGGAGATTCAATGAGCAGTTCTTC
CSASGRFNEQFF
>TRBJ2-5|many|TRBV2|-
TGTGCCAGCAGGGCAGACAGTCACCAAGAGACCCAGTACTTC
CASRADSHQETQYF
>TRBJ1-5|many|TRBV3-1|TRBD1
TGTGCCAGCAGTTGGACAGGGGATCAGCCCCAGCATTTT
CASSWTGDQPQHF
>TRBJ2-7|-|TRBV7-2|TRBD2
TGTGCCAGCAGCTTAGAGCGGGAGGGCCGCGAGCAGTACTTC
CASSLEREGREQYF
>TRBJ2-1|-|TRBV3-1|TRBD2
TGTGCCAGCAGCCAAGTCCCAGCGGGGGGGCAGTTCTTC
CASSQVPAGGQFF
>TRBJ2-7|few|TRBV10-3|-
TGTGCCATCAGTGAGGCAATCGGCGTCCACGAGCAGTACTTC
CAISEAIGVHEQYF